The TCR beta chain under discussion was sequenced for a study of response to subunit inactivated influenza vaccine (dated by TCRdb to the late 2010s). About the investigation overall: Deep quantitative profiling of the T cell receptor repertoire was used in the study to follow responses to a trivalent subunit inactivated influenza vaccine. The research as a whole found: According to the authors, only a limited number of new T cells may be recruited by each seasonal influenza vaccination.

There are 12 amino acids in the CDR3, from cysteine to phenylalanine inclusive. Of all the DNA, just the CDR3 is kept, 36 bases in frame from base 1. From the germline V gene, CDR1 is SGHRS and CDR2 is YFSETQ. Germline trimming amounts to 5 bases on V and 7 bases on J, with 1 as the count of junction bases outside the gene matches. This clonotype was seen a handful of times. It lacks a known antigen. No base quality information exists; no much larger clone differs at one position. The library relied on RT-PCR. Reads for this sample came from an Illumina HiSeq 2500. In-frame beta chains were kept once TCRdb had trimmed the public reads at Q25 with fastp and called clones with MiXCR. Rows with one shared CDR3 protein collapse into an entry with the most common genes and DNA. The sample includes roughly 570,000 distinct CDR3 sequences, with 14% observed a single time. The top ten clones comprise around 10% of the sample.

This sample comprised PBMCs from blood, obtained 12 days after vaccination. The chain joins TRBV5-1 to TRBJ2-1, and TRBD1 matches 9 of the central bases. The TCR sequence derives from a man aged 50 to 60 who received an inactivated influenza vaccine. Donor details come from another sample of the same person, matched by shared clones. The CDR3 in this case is CASRDRGNEQFF. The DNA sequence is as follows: TGCGCCAGCAGGGACAGGGGAAATGAGCAGTTCTTC.